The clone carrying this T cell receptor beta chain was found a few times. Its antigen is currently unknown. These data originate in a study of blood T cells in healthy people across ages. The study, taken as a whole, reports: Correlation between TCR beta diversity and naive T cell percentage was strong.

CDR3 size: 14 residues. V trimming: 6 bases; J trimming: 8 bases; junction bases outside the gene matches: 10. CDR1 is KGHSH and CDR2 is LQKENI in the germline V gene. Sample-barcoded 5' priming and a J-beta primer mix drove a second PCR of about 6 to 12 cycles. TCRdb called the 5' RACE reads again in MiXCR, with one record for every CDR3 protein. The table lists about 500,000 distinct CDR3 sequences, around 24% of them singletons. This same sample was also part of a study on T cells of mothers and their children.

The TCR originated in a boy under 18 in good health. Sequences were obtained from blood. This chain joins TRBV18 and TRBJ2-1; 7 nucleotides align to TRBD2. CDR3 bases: TGTGCCAGCTCCCTTGGCGGGAGTGCCGATGAGCAGTTCTTC. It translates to CASSLGGSADEQFF.